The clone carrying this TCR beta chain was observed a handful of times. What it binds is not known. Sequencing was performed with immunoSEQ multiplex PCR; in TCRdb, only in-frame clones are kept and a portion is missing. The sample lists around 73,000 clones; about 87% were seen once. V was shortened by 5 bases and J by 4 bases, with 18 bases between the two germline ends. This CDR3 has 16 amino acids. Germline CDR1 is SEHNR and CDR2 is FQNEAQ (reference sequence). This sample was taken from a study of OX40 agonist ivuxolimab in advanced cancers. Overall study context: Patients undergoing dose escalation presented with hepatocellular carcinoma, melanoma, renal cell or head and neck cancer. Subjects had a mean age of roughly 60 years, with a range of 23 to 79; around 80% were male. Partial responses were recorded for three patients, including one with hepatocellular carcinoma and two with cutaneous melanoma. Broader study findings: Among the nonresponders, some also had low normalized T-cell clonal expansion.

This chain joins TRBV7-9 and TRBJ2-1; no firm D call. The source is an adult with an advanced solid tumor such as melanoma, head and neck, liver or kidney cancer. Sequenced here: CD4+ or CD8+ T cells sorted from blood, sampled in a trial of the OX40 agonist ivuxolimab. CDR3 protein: CASSPLDPVEYNEQFF. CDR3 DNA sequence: TGTGCCAGCAGCCCCCTGGATCCGGTGGAGTACAATGAGCAGTTCTTC.